This T cell receptor (beta chain) was captured in a study of blood T cell repertoires in COVID-19. Data came from immunoSEQ multiplex PCR; TCRdb stores just in-frame clones and leaves some out. The sample lists approximately 180,000 clones, 80% to 90% seen once, with 2.5% to 3.5% in the top ten. CDR1 and CDR2 (germline): LNHDA, SQIVND (reference sequence). The CDR3 spans 15 residues. Trimming took 4 bases from V and 5 from J; bases not matched to a gene: 8. This TCR derives from a man between 60 and 70 years old with acute or convalescent COVID-19. Material: peripheral blood. V and J are TRBV19 and TRBJ2-7, with TRBD2 matching 10 bases. In nucleotides, the CDR3 is TGTGCCAGTAGTACCGGGGTAGCGGGGGGCCACGAGCAGTACTTC. Protein sequence: CASSTGVAGGHEQYF.